This entry features one TCR beta chain sequence. TCRdb reprocessed the RACE reads via MiXCR and lists one record per CDR3 protein. Among over 150,000 distinct CDR3 sequences listed, 25% to 30% were seen once. The sample belongs to a study of human T cells and chemical hapten exposure. Trimming removed 6 bases from V and 4 bases from J; junction bases left unmatched: 6. The CDR3 has 15 residues. Per germline, CDR1 LNHDA and CDR2 SQIVND (reference sequence). The sample's time point: patch test 3, about 24 weeks after DPC sensitization. As to treatment: therapeutic diphenylcyclopropenone sensitization with weekly scalp DPC. Samples of blood were obtained prior to the application of each patch test. The template was total RNA from unfractionated whole blood.

The sample consisted of whole blood, taken in connection with sensitization to the hapten diphenylcyclopropenone (DPC). J is TRBJ2-1 and V is TRBV19, with 10 bases fitting TRBD2. The TCR comes from a woman aged 18-30 years with alopecia areata. Some clones in this sample may be carry-over from other donors' samples. The chain's CDR3 is CASRFGTSEYNEQFF. CDR3 DNA sequence: TGTGCCAGTAGATTTGGGACTAGCGAGTACAATGAGCAGTTCTTC.